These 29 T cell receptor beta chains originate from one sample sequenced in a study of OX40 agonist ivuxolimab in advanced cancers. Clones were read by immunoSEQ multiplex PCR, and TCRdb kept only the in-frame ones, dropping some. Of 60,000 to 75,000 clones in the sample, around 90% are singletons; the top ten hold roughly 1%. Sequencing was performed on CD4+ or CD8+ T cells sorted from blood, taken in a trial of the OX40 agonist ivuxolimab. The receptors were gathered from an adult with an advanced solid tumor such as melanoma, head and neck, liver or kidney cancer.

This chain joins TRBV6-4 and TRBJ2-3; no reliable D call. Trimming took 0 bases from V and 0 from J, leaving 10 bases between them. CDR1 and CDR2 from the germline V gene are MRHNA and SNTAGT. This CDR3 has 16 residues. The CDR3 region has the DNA TGTGCCAGCAGTGACTCATGGACCGCTAGCACAGATACGCAGTATTTT. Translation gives CASSDSWTASTDTQYF.

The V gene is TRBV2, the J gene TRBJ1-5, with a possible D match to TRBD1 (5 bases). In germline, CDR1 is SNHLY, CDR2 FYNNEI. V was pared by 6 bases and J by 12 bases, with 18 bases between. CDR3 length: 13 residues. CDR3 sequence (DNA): TGTGCCAGCAGGGGGTTGGGGGGAAAAAGCCAGCATTTT. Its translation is CASRGLGGKSQHF.

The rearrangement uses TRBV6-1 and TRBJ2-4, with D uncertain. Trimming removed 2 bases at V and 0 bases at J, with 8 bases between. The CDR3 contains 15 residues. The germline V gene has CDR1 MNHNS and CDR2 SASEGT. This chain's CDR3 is CASSESLLAKNIQYF. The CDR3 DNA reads TGTGCCAGCAGTGAATCGTTGCTAGCCAAAAACATTCAGTACTTC.

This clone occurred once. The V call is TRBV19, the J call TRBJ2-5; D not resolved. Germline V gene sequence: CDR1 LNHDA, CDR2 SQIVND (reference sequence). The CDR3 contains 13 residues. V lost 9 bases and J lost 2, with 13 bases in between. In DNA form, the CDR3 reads TGTGCCAGGCCCCCCGGCAAGCAAGAGACCCAGTACTTC. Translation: CARPPGKQETQYF.

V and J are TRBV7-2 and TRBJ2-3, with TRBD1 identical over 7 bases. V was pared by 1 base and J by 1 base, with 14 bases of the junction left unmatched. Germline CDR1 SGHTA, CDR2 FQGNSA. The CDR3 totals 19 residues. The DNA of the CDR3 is TGTGCCAGCAGCTTAGGACAGGGCGGCTCTCTTTGGGGCACAGATACGCAGTATTTT. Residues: CASSLGQGGSLWGTDTQYF.

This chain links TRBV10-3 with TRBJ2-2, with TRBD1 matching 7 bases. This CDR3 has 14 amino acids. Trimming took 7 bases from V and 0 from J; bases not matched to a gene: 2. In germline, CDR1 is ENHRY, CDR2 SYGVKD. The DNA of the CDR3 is TGTGCCATCAAGGGACAGCCGAACACCGGGGAGCTGTTTTTT. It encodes CAIKGQPNTGELFF.

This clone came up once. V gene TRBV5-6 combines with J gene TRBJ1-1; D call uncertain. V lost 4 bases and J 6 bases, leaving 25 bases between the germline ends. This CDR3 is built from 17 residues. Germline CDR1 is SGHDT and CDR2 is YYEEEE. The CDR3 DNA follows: TGTGCCAGCAGCGGTGGCAGATTTAGGCCCAGCGGCGCTGAAGCTTTCTTT. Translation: CASSGGRFRPSGAEAFF. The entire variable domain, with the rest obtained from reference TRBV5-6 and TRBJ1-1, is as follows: DAGVTQSPTHLIKTRGQQVTLRCSPKSGHDTVSWYQQALGQGPQFIFQYYEEEERQRGNFPDRFSGHQFPNYSSELNVNALLLGDSALYLCASSGGRFRPSGAEAFFGQGTRLTVV.

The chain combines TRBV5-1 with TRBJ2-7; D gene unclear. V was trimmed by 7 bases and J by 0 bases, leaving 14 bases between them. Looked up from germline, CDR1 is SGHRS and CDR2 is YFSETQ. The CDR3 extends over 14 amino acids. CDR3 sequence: CASSNTGSSYEQYF. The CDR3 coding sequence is TGCGCCAGCTCGAATACCGGCAGCTCCTACGAGCAGTACTTC.

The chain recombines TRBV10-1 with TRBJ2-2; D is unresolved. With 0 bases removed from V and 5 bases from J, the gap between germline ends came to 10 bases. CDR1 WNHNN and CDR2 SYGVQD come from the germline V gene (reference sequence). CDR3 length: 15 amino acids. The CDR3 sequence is CASSESNRWTGELFF. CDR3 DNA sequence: TGCGCCAGCAGTGAGTCGAATCGTTGGACCGGGGAGCTGTTTTTT.

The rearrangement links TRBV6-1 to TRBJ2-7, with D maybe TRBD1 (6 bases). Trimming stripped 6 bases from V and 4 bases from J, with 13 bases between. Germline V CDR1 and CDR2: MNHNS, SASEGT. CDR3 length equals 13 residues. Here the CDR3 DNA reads TGTGCCAGCAGAAGTGGACAGACTTACGAGCAGTACTTC. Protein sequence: CASRSGQTYEQYF.

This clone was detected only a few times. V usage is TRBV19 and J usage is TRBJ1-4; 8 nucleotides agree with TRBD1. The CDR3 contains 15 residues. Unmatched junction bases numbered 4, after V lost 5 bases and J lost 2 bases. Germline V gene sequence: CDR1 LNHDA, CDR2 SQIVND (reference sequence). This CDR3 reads CASSDRGQTNEKLFF. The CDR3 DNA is TGTGCCAGTAGTGACAGGGGTCAGACTAATGAAAAACTGTTTTTT.

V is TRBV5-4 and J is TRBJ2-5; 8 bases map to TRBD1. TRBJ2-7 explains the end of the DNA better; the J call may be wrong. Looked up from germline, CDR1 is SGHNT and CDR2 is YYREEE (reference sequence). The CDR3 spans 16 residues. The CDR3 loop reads CASSLGPGDRRYEQYF. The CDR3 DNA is TGTGCCAGCAGCTTAGGCCCTGGGGACAGGCGGTACGAGCAGTACTTC.

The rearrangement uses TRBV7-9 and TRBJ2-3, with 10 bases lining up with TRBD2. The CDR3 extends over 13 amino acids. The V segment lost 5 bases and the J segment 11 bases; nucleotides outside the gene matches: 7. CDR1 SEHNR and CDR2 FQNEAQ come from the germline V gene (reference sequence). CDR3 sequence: CASSQAGGRGQYF. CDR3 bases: TGTGCCAGCAGCCAAGCGGGGGGGCGCGGGCAGTATTTT.

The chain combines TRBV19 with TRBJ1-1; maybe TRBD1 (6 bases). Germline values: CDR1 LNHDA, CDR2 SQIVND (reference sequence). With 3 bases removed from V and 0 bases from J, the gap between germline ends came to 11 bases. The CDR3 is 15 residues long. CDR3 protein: CASSIPTGLNTEAFF. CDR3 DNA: TGTGCCAGTAGTATCCCCACAGGGCTGAACACTGAAGCTTTCTTT.

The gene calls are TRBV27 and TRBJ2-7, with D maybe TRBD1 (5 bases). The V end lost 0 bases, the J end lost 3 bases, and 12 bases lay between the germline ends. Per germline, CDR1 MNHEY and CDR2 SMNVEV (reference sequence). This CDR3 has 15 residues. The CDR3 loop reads CASSLSLGQIYEQYF. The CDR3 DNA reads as TGTGCCAGCAGTTTATCGCTGGGGCAGATCTACGAGCAGTACTTC.

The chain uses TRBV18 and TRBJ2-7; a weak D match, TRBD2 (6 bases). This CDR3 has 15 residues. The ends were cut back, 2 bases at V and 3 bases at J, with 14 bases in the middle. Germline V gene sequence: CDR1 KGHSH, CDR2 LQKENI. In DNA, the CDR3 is TGTGCCAGCTCACCAGAGCGGGTAGGGCTCTACGAGCAGTACTTC. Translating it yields CASSPERVGLYEQYF.

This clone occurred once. The CDR3 nucleotides are TGTGCCAGCAGCAAAGGTACATGGGAAATGGTTTCACCCCTCCACTTT. This encodes CASSKGTWEMVSPLHF. The chain couples TRBV21-1 to TRBJ1-6. TRBV21-1 is assigned pseudogene status. The CDR3 runs to 16 residues.

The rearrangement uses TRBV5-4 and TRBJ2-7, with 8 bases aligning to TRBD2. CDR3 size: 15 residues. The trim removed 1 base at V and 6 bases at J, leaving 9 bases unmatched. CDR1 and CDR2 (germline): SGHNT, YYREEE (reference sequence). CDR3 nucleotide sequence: TGTGCCAGCAGCTTGCCGGCAGCGGGAGAAAGCGAGCAGTACTTC. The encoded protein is CASSLPAAGESEQYF. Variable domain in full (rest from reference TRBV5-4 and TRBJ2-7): ETGVTQSPTHLIKTRGQQVTLRCSSQSGHNTVSWYQQALGQGPQFIFQYYREEENGRGNFPPRFSGLQFPNYSSELNVNALELDDSALYLCASSLPAAGESEQYFGPGTRLTVT.

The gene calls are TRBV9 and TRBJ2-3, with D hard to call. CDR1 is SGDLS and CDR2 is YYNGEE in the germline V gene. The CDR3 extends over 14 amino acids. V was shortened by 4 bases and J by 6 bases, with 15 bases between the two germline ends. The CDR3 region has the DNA TGTGCCAGCAGCCCCGCGTGGGCTCGGGATACGCAGTATTTT. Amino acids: CASSPAWARDTQYF.

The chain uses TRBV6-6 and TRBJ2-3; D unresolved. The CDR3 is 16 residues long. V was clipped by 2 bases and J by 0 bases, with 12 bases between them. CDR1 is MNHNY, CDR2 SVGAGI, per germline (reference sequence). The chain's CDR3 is CASSYSRIQSTDTQYF. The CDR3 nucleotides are TGTGCCAGCAGTTACAGTCGGATTCAGAGCACAGATACGCAGTATTTT.

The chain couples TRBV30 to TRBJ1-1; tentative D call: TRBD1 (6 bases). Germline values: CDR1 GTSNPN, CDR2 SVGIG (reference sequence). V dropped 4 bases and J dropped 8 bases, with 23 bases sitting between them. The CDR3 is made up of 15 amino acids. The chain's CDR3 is CAWIKGGNRGREAFF. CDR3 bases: TGTGCCTGGATAAAGGGGGGTAACAGAGGGCGCGAAGCTTTCTTT.

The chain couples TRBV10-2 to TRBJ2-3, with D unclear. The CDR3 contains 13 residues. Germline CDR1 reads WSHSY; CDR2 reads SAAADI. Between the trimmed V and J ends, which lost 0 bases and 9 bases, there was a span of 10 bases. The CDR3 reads CASSESGQVTQYF. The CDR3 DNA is TGCGCCAGCAGTGAGTCAGGGCAGGTAACGCAGTATTTT.

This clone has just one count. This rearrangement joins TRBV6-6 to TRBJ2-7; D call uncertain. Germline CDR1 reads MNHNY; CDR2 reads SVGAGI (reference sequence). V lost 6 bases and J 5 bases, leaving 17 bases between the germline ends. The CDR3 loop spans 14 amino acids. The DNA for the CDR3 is TGTGCCAGCAGCGATACCGCGATGTCGGACGAGCAGTACTTC. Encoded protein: CASSDTAMSDEQYF.

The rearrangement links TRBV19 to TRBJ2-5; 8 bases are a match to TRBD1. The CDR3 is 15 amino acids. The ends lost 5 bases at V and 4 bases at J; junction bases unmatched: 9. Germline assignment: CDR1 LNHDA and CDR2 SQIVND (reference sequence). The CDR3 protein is CASSGRTGLRETQYF. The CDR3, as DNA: TGTGCCAGTAGTGGTCGGACAGGGTTACGAGAGACCCAGTACTTC.

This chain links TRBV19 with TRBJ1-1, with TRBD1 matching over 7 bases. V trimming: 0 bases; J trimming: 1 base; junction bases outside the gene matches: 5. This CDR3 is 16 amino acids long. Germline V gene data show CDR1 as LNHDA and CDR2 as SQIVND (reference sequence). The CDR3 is CASSIDEGARNTEAFF. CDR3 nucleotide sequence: TGTGCCAGTAGTATAGACGAGGGGGCACGGAACACTGAAGCTTTCTTT. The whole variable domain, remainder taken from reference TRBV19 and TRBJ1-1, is DGGITQSPKYLFRKEGQNVTLSCEQNLNHDAMYWYRQDPGQGLRLIYYSQIVNDFQKGDIAEGYSVSREKKESFPLTVTSAQKNPTAFYLCASSIDEGARNTEAFFGQGTRLTVV.

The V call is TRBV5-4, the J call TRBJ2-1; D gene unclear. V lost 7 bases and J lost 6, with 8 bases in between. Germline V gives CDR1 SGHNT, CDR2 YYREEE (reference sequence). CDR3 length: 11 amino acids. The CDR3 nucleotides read TGTGCCAGCGCAAGGGCCAATGAGCAGTTCTTC. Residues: CASARANEQFF.

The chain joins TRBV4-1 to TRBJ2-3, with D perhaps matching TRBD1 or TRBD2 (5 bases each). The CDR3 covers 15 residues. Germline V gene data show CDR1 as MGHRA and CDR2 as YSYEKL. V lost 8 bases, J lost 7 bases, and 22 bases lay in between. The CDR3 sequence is CASAATGTQPNTQYF. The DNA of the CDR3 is TGCGCCAGCGCAGCCACGGGGACCCAACCGAATACGCAGTATTTT.

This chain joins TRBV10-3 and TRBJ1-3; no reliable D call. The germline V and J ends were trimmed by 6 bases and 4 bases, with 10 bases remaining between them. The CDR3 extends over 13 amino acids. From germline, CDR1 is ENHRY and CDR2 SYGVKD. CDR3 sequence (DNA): TGTGCCATCAGGGCAGAATTGGGAAACACCATATATTTT. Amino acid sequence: CAIRAELGNTIYF.

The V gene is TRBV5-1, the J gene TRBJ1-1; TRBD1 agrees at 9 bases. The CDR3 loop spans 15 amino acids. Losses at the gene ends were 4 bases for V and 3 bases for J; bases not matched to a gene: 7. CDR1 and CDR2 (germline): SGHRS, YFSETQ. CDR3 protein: CASSVLGQGHTEAFF. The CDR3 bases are TGCGCCAGCAGCGTATTGGGACAGGGCCACACTGAAGCTTTCTTT.